This entry lists 10 T cell receptor beta chains sequenced from one sample in a study of T cell responses to AZD1222 COVID-19 vaccine. Profiling relied on immunoSEQ multiplex PCR, and the TCRdb table lists in-frame clones only, not all of them. The sample has fewer than 200,000 clones; 80% to 95% are singletons. The sequences come from peripheral blood, collected on day 0 of AZD1222 vaccination. The receptors were gathered from an adult in good health.

This rearrangement joins TRBV3-1 (or the pseudogene TRBV3-2) to TRBJ1-2, with 7 bases matching TRBD1. In germline, CDR1 is LGHDT, CDR2 YNNKEL (reference sequence). The V gene end was trimmed by 3 bases and the J gene end by 2 bases; junction bases not matched to a gene: 3. This CDR3 region has 14 residues. This chain's CDR3 is CASSQGQINYGYTF. The CDR3 DNA sequence: TGTGCCAGCAGCCAGGGACAGATAAACTATGGCTACACCTTC.

V gene TRBV5-1 combines with J gene TRBJ2-3; maybe TRBD1 (6 bases). Trimming shortened V by 0 bases and J by 4 bases, and 9 bases separated the two germline ends. Per germline, CDR1 SGHRS and CDR2 YFSETQ. CDR3 length equals 14 residues. CDR3 region: CASSLGQGPDTQYF. The CDR3 DNA follows: TGCGCCAGCAGCTTGGGTCAGGGGCCAGATACGCAGTATTTT.

The chain combines TRBV18 with TRBJ1-2, with D maybe TRBD1 (6 bases). The CDR3 sequence is 15 residues long. Per the germline V gene, CDR1 is KGHSH and CDR2 is LQKENI. Trimming took 3 bases from V and 4 from J, leaving 15 bases between them. CDR3 DNA: TGTGCCAGCTCACCTCGCACACAGGGTTCCTATGGCTACACCTTC. The encoded protein is CASSPRTQGSYGYTF.

The chain joins TRBV4-1 to TRBJ1-6, with 9 bases fitting TRBD1. CDR3 length: 17 residues. Trimming took 0 bases from V and 7 from J; bases not matched to a gene: 7. Germline V gene lookup returns CDR1 MGHRA and CDR2 YSYEKL. CDR3 region: CASSQEGYGTGNSPLHF. The CDR3 DNA is TGCGCCAGCAGCCAAGAGGGCTACGGGACAGGGAATTCACCCCTCCACTTT.

V gene TRBV7-3 combines with J gene TRBJ1-1; a possible D gene is TRBD1 (6 bases). The germline CDR1 and CDR2 sequences are SGHTA and FQGTGA. V gave up 5 bases and J gave up 8 bases, with 15 bases separating them. The CDR3 covers 13 residues. This CDR3 reads CASSPNPDREAFF. The CDR3 DNA reads as TGTGCCAGCAGCCCCAACCCAGACAGGGAAGCTTTCTTT.

The chain joins TRBV24-1 to TRBJ2-1; 7 bases align to TRBD1. CDR1 is KGHDR, CDR2 SFDVKD, per germline. V shed 9 bases, J shed 0 bases, and the junction held 10 bases outside the gene matches. The CDR3 totals 16 residues. The CDR3 coding sequence is TGTGCCACCTCCCCTACGGGACAGAGCTCCTACAATGAGCAGTTCTTC. Its translation: CATSPTGQSSYNEQFF.

The V call is TRBV30, the J call TRBJ1-1, with TRBD1 matching over 7 bases. Germline trimming cut 6 bases from V and 2 bases from J; bases unmatched to any gene: 9. The CDR3 consists of 14 residues. Germline V gene lookup returns CDR1 GTSNPN and CDR2 SVGIG (reference sequence). The CDR3 DNA sequence: TGTGCCTGTCCGGGACAGAGCACAAACACTGAAGCTTTCTTT. Amino acid sequence: CACPGQSTNTEAFF.

The CDR3 protein is CASSPYTGELFF. The CDR3 DNA follows: TGTGCCAGCAGCCCATACACCGGGGAGCTGTTTTTT. This rearrangement joins TRBV3-1 (or the pseudogene TRBV3-2) to TRBJ2-2; unclear D gene. Per germline, CDR1 LGHDT and CDR2 YNNKEL (reference sequence). The V end was cut by 4 bases, the J end by 3 bases, with 3 bases between. This CDR3 is 12 amino acids long.

This sequence joins TRBV5-1 and TRBJ2-7, with D perhaps matching TRBD1 (6 bases). The V and J ends lost 4 bases and 2 bases respectively, with 13 bases between them. This CDR3 has 14 residues. Germline CDR1 SGHRS, CDR2 YFSETQ. CDR3 coding DNA: TGCGCCAGCAGCCTAGGACAGCAACCCTACGAGCAGTACTTC. Translated: CASSLGQQPYEQYF.

The rearrangement links TRBV21-1 to TRBJ2-1. TRBV21-1 is shown as a pseudogene. The CDR3 is made up of 15 amino acids. CDR3 loop: CASSKVRGENNEQFF. The CDR3 DNA sequence: TGTGCCAGCAGCAAAGTACGAGGGGAGAACAATGAGCAGTTCTTC.